The clone carrying this T cell receptor (beta chain) was seen a few times. The antigen is not known. This entry comes from a study of radiation and T cells in renal cell carcinoma. Overall study results and limits: Pretreatment tumor biopsies were lacking, so baseline clonotypes are unknown. From baseline, blood top tumor clonotypes peaked at 2 weeks post-radiation.

Time point in this sample: baseline pretreatment blood. Treatment specified: 15 Gy SBRT to primary tumor, nephrectomy 4 weeks later. The tumor was a clear cell renal cell carcinoma. Measured with immunoSEQ multiplex PCR; TCRdb has only the in-frame clones, and not every one. In the table there are about 150,000 clones, around nine tenths of which are singletons. The sequence derives from a woman aged 50 to 65 with renal cell carcinoma. Sequences were derived from blood, sampled from a patient whose treatment included radiotherapy and nephrectomy.

CDR3 sequence: CASSESHRDGQPQHF. DNA for the CDR3: TGTGCCAGCAGTGAATCTCACAGGGACGGACAGCCCCAGCATTTT. The V gene is TRBV6-1, the J gene TRBJ1-5; D possibly corresponds to TRBD1 (6 bases). The CDR3 loop spans 15 amino acids. The V and J ends lost 2 bases and 7 bases respectively, with 15 bases between them. CDR1 and CDR2 (germline): MNHNS, SASEGT.